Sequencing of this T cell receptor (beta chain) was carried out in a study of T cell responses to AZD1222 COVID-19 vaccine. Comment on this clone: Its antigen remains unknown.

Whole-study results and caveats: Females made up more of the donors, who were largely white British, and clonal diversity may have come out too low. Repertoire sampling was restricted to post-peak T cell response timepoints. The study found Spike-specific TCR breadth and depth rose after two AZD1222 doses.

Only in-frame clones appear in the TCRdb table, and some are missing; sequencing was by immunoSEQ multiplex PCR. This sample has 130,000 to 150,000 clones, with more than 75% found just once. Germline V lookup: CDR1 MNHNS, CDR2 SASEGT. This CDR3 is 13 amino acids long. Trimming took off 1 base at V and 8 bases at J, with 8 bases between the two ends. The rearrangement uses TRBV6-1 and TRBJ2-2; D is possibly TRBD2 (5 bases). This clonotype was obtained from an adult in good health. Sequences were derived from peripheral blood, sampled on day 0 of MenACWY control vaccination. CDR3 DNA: TGTGCCAGCAGTGAAGGTTGGGAGGGGGAGCTGTTTTTT. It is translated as CASSEGWEGELFF.